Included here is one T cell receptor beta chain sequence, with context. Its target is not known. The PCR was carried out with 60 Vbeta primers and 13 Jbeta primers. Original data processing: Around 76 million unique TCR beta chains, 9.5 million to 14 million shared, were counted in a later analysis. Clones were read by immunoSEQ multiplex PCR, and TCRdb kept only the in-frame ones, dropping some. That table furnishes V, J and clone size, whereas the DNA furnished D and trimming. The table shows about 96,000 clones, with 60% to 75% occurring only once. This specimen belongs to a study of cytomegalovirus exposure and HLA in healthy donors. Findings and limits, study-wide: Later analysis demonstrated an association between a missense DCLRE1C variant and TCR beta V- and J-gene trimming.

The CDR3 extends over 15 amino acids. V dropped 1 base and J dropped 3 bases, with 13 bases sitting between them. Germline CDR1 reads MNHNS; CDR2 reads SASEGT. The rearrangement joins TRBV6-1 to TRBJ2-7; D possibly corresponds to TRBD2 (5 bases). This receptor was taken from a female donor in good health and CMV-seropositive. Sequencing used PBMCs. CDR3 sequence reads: CASSEGSLGNYEQYF. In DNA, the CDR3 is TGTGCCAGCAGTGAAGGGTCTCTCGGGAACTACGAGCAGTACTTC.